The 10 T cell receptor beta chains reported below all come from one sample, sequenced in a study of T cell repertoires in cytomegalovirus infection. TCRdb itself ran the reads through MiXCR, one entry per CDR3 protein. Among approximately 700,000 distinct CDR3 sequences listed, about a third were seen once. Input material: PBMCs. The receptors shown here come from a human donor in good health (CMV status not recorded). Some clones in this sample may be carry-over from other donors' samples.

The V call is TRBV6-4, the J call TRBJ1-5, with D perhaps matching TRBD1 (5 bases). Trimming pared 3 bases from V and 5 bases from J, leaving 11 bases between. The CDR3 length is 14 residues. The germline CDR1 and CDR2 sequences are MRHNA and SNTAGT. This CDR3 reads CASSESPGDQPQHF. CDR3 bases: TGTGCCAGCAGTGAATCCCCGGGGGATCAGCCCCAGCATTTT.

Many counts were recorded for this clonotype. The CDR3 region has the DNA TGTGCCAGCAGCCTCGGGACTTTTGAACTAGCCAAAAACATTCAGTACTTC. The encoded protein is CASSLGTFELAKNIQYF. The chain joins TRBV7-2 to TRBJ2-4; D possibly corresponds to TRBD2 (6 bases). Germline CDR1 and CDR2: SGHTA and FQGNSA. CDR3 length equals 17 residues. Trimming took off 5 bases at V and 0 bases at J, with 17 bases between the two ends.

This clonotype has more than one count but fewer than ten. The chain couples TRBV4-2 to TRBJ2-3; D remains ambiguous. V was trimmed by 0 bases and J by 6 bases, leaving 10 bases between them. There are 14 residues in the CDR3. CDR1 and CDR2 from the germline V gene are LGHNA and YNFKEQ. This CDR3 reads CASSQDGSEDTQYF. Here the CDR3 DNA reads TGTGCCAGCAGCCAAGATGGGTCCGAGGATACGCAGTATTTT.

The table lists this clonotype with many counts. The chain recombines TRBV7-6 with TRBJ2-7; 7 bases are a match to TRBD2. Germline V gene lookup returns CDR1 SGHVS and CDR2 FNYEAQ. The J segment lost 2 bases and the V segment lost 5 bases, leaving 6 bases of the junction unmatched. This CDR3 contains 14 residues. The DNA of the CDR3 is TGTGCCAGCAGCCCATGGGCGGGGGCCTACGAGCAGTACTTC. The encoded protein is CASSPWAGAYEQYF.

The rearrangement uses TRBV29-1 and TRBJ2-7, with 10 bases that match TRBD1. With V trimmed by 6 bases and J by 5 bases, 7 bases remained unmatched. CDR1 is SQVTM, CDR2 ANQGSEA, per germline. This CDR3 contains 13 residues. The CDR3 loop reads CSVPGQGLHEQYF. In DNA, the CDR3 is TGCAGCGTCCCGGGACAGGGGCTCCACGAGCAGTACTTC.

The rearrangement links TRBV25-1 to TRBJ1-1; possibly TRBD1 for D (6 bases). Trimming cost V 3 bases and J 1 base, with 9 bases left between them. The CDR3 runs 14 residues. From germline, CDR1 is MGHDK and CDR2 SYGVNS. DNA for the CDR3: TGTGCCAGCAGTGATTACAGGGAGAACACTGAAGCTTTCTTT. This gives the protein CASSDYRENTEAFF.

This chain joins TRBV7-9 and TRBJ1-2, with 9 bases identical to TRBD1. The length of the CDR3 is 15 residues. The germline CDR1 and CDR2 sequences are SEHNR and FQNEAQ (reference sequence). The ends lost 5 bases at V and 10 bases at J; junction bases unmatched: 14. The CDR3 sequence: CASSPPGTGREDYTF. DNA for the CDR3: TGTGCCAGCAGCCCACCCGGGACAGGGAGAGAGGACTACACCTTC.

This clonotype came up a few times. The chain uses TRBV20-1 and TRBJ1-6; 8 nucleotides agree with TRBD1. The germline V gene has CDR1 DFQATT and CDR2 SNEGSKA (reference sequence). The CDR3 is 13 amino acids. CDR3 protein: CSMTGANNSPLHF. The DNA of the CDR3 is TGCAGCATGACAGGGGCTAATAATTCACCCCTCCACTTT.

The rearrangement links TRBV9 to TRBJ1-5; TRBD1 agrees at 7 bases. J was trimmed by 3 bases and V by 3 bases; bases with no gene match: 6. The V gene's germline CDR1 is SGDLS and CDR2 YYNGEE. This CDR3 spans 15 amino acids. This chain's CDR3 is CASSASDRPNQPQHF. The DNA for the CDR3 is TGTGCCAGCAGCGCCTCGGACAGGCCCAATCAGCCCCAGCATTTT.

In DNA form, the CDR3 reads TGTGCCAGCAGCCAAGATTCGAGCCTTGGGTTCTACGAGCAGTACTTC. Translating it yields CASSQDSSLGFYEQYF. The genes are TRBV14 and TRBJ2-7, with D uncertain. CDR3 length: 16 residues. The germline V gene has CDR1 SGHDN and CDR2 FVKESK. V shed 0 bases and J shed 3 bases, with 15 bases lying between them.